This T cell receptor beta chain originates from a study of regulatory T cells in long-lasting Graves disease (dated by TCRdb to 2020 to 2022). Notes on the research overall: Antithyroid drugs had been taken for less than 3 months by newly diagnosed Graves' disease patients. Persistent Graves' disease patients were compared with newly diagnosed Graves' disease patients by peripheral blood TCR sequencing and RNA sequencing. A total of roughly 33 samples were covered by TCR sequencing, comprising around 13 persistent and approximately 20 newly diagnosed Graves' disease patients. The study took place in China and was registered as a clinical trial.

Explained via the paper, the time point label denotes: newly diagnosed GD, antithyroid drugs for less than 3 months. For both TCR sequencing and RNA sequencing, RNA was extracted from PBMCs in TRIzol. Graves' disease was diagnosed according to American Thyroid Association guidelines. Recruitment of patients was carried out at an endocrinology department in Xi'an, China. Each patient gave approximately 10 milliliters of peripheral blood, collected in an EDTA anticoagulant tube. Ficoll Paque Plus density gradient separation was used to isolate PBMCs, and no further T cell sorting was performed. An Agilent 2100 Bioanalyzer and agarose gel were used to check RNA quality, while a NanoDrop 2000 measured RNA concentration. Receptors were amplified or captured by multiplex PCR. This sample was sequenced with an Illumina HiSeq 4000. CDR3 regions were amplified by Arm-PCR with iRepertoire HTBI primers to construct TCR beta libraries. Before sequencing, the PCR products underwent gel purification. On the authors' methods: Across samples, 55 to 80 TRBV and over 11 TRBJ segments were identified and used for gene usage analysis of CDR3 amino acid clonotypes. COPE and FqMerger were used to merge the filtered high-quality paired reads into contigs. BLAST was used to align contigs to IMGT TRBV, TRBD and TRBJ reference genes, and CDR3 was defined according to IMGT. Any clonotype with a frequency above 0.1% was classified as a highly expanded clone. Shannon entropy was used to measure repertoire diversity, and the Gini coefficient was used to measure V-J evenness. A clonotype was considered public if more than one individual shared it. TCRdb reworked the public reads: Q25 trimming with fastp, MiXCR clone assembly, productive beta chains retained. Each entry merges the rows of one CDR3 protein and shows their most common DNA and genes. What appears here as the V and J calls and clone size reflects TCRdb's work, not the paper's. The sample table contains 530,000 or so distinct CDR3 sequences; only one count was recorded for approximately 13% of them. The ten largest clones take up approximately 9.3% of the sample.

Results and caveats for the whole study, not just this receptor: Sequencing and analysis were limited to the TCR beta chain. Because the primary lesion, thyroid tissue, could not be accessed, the study looked at peripheral blood alone. The authors acknowledged the small sample size as a limitation that may reduce accuracy. Compared with newly diagnosed patients, patients with persistent Graves' disease had lower TCR Shannon entropy and fewer highly expanded clones, which suggests clonal expansion. Patients with persistent disease shared more public clonotypes (around 2,700) than newly diagnosed patients did (approximately 970). Preferential use of TRBV28, TRBJ1-2 and TRBJ2-5 was observed in persistent disease, whereas TRBV20-1 and TRBJ2-1 were favored in newly diagnosed disease.

A remark on this clonotype: The antigen it binds to is not known. No much larger clonotype is one base removed from it; base qualities were not supplied.

The cysteine opens and the phenylalanine closes a CDR3 of 15 amino acids. Solely the CDR3 DNA is kept, with 45 bases framed from the first base. Trimming leaves V shorter by 6 bases and J shorter by 9 bases, with the junction holding 14 bases beyond the gene matches. From a lookup of the germline V gene (reference sequence), CDR1 and CDR2 are DFQATT and SNEGSKA. These records were also assigned to another study, of T cells in Graves' hyperthyroidism and ophthalmopathy. Reported in the second study: Stable Graves' hyperthyroidism was defined as no progression to ophthalmopathy during 18 months of follow-up. Hyperthyroidism patients were newly diagnosed, with disease duration under 2 months, and aged 18 to 65 years. The study excluded patients with uncontrolled infections, other autoimmune diseases, pregnancy or lactation. Diagnoses relied on clinical symptoms, serum thyroxine and TRAb, thyroid ultrasound and orbital computed tomography. A first-round RT-PCR of the TCR CDR3 used the HTBI primer set with the Qiagen OneStep RT-PCR kit. Blood samples also contained most of the expanded thyroid clonotypes (frequency above 0.001), which suggests that blood repertoires may reflect thyroid immune responses. A 13 V-J signature model separated ophthalmopathy from stable hyperthyroidism, with 87.88% sensitivity and roughly 81% specificity in cross-validation and 80%/75% in testing. In validation, the model predicted progression to ophthalmopathy a median of roughly 6.1 months before onset, with roughly 71% sensitivity and about 75% specificity. TCR V-J signatures able to tell the groups apart were searched for in a discovery cohort of 95 or so patients, of whom about 40 had Graves' ophthalmopathy and about 55 had stable Graves' hyperthyroidism. An independent validation cohort of around 19 hyperthyroidism patients and 17 patients who later progressed to ophthalmopathy tested prospective prediction of ophthalmopathy. For training and testing, the 100 or so patients in the discovery cohort were randomly divided in a 7:3 ratio. In addition, the study compared T-cell repertoires in thyroid tissue and in blood from five or six Graves' hyperthyroidism patients. After blood sampling, hyperthyroidism patients were treated with methimazole at a starting dose of 30 mg daily, and ophthalmopathy patients were treated with high-dose intravenous methylprednisolone. A second multiplex PCR round built the libraries, followed by size selection and purification. The libraries were sequenced on an Illumina HiSeq2000 using paired-end 100 bp reads. SOAPnuke was used to process the raw data, removing reads that contained adapters or uncalled bases, had a mean Phred below 15, or lacked an exact match to the constant primer or identifier. COPE v1.2.5 was used to merge high-quality paired reads, and clonotypes were defined as unique nucleotide sequences. Clonotypes were aligned to IMGT TRBV, TRBD and TRBJ reference segments using MiTCR v1.1. Only V-J combinations with frequency above 0.0001, covering 99% to 99.2% of repertoires, were analysed. The TCS score was defined as F50 (clonal expansion) divided by E x V (chaos), with BLOSUM62-based TCRdist calculated between CDR3 peptides within each V-J. Welch's t-statistics and random forest reduced several hundred V-J features to 10 to 15, which were used in a naive Bayes classifier (R e1071). Sample size was not statistically predetermined, and blinding of investigators to group allocation was not performed. The paper describes TCR Vbeta CDR3 sequencing of around 130 peripheral blood samples, made up of roughly 45 ophthalmopathy patients, roughly 80 hyperthyroidism patients and about 17 progressor patients.

This receptor was taken from a man aged 25 to 45 with Graves disease. Donor details come from another sample of the same person, matched by shared clones. Recombination joined TRBV20-1 with TRBJ2-1; TRBD2 matches 10 bases in the middle. Material: peripheral blood mononuclear cells (PBMCs), obtained at new diagnosis, from a patient treated with antithyroid drugs. CDR3 region: CSAPTLAGEASEQFF. In nucleotides, the sequence is TGCAGTGCGCCGACTCTAGCGGGAGAAGCAAGTGAGCAGTTCTTC.